This TCR beta chain derives from a study of graft-versus-host responses after intestinal transplantation. Study outcomes and limitations: In recipient marrow, GvH clones were found, and some appeared first in ileum or blood.

Germline values: CDR1 LGHNA, CDR2 YSLEER. This CDR3 has 17 amino acids. V dropped 0 bases and J dropped 2; count of bases not matched to a gene: 8. Around 200,000 CFSE-labeled responder cells were plated with around 200,000 irradiated, violet-dye-labeled stimulator cells. Sorted cells were CFSE-low CD3+CD4+ or CD3+CD8+ proliferating responders. This table comes from immunoSEQ multiplex PCR, and its TCRdb copy is limited to in-frame clones, with some not included. This table has about 2,500 clones, approximately 30% appearing once. V is TRBV4-3 and J is TRBJ2-3; 7 bases fit TRBD1. The clonotype comes from a human patient who was an organ donor for intestinal transplantation. The material sequenced was alloreactive CD4+ T cells from a mixed lymphocyte reaction culture, taken before transplantation. Documented subset: CFSE-low proliferating T cells sorted from roughly 6-day pre-transplant mixed lymphocyte reaction (GvH or HvG direction). This chain's CDR3 is CASSQDRTEGATDTQYF. The CDR3 DNA reads as TGCGCCAGCAGCCAAGATCGTACAGAGGGGGCCACAGATACGCAGTATTTT.